These 11 T cell receptor beta chains came from one sample sequenced in a study of blood T cell repertoires in COVID-19. Assay: immunoSEQ multiplex PCR; the TCRdb copy retains only in-frame clones and omits some. The table records approximately 85,000 clones, approximately 86% of them present only once. The specimen was peripheral blood. Receptor source: a woman aged 70-85 years with active or convalescent COVID-19.

This chain connects TRBV4-3 to TRBJ2-7; 8 positions match TRBD1. Germline V CDR1 and CDR2: LGHNA, YSLEER. Trimming took 0 bases from V and 3 from J; bases not matched to a gene: 4. CDR3 length equals 15 residues. Here the CDR3 reads CASSQDQDRDYEQYF. CDR3 bases: TGCGCCAGCAGCCAAGATCAGGACAGGGACTACGAGCAGTACTTC.

The V and J genes are TRBV4-1 and TRBJ1-2, with TRBD1 identical over 7 bases. With V trimmed by 3 bases and J by 4 bases, 2 bases remained unmatched. Germline V gene data show CDR1 as MGHRA and CDR2 as YSYEKL. This CDR3 has 13 residues. The CDR3 protein is CASSQTGSYGYTF. The DNA for the CDR3 is TGCGCCAGCAGCCAGACAGGGAGCTATGGCTACACCTTC.

V usage is TRBV4-1 and J usage is TRBJ1-2, with 7 bases identical to TRBD1. This CDR3 contains 15 residues. The germline gives CDR1 MGHRA, CDR2 YSYEKL. V gave up 2 bases and J gave up 7 bases; unmatched junction bases: 10. CDR3 in amino acids: CASSQQKTGERGYTF. CDR3 nucleotides: TGCGCCAGCAGCCAACAAAAAACAGGGGAACGTGGCTACACCTTC.

This clone was seen more than once but under ten times. The V and J genes are TRBV28 and TRBJ1-6; D uncertain. This CDR3 has 14 residues. Germline CDR1 is MDHEN and CDR2 is SYDVKM. Trimming removed 5 bases from V and 10 bases from J, with 15 bases in between. The CDR3 region has the DNA TGTGCCAGCAGTCCACTGGGCTTCAACTCACCCCTCCACTTT. It yields the protein CASSPLGFNSPLHF.

The chain joins TRBV13 to TRBJ2-3; D ambiguous. Germline V gene data show CDR1 as PRHDT and CDR2 as FYEKMQ (reference sequence). This CDR3 spans 14 amino acids. V dropped 4 bases and J dropped 0 bases, with 8 bases sitting between them. The CDR3 region is CASSSFSSTDTQYF. For the CDR3, the DNA is TGTGCCAGCAGCTCTTTCTCTAGCACAGATACGCAGTATTTT.

The J gene is TRBJ1-1, the V gene TRBV7-8, with D possibly being TRBD1 (5 bases). This CDR3 comprises 13 residues. Trimming took 3 bases from V and 3 from J, leaving 8 bases between them. Per germline, CDR1 SGHVS and CDR2 FQNEAQ. Here the CDR3 DNA reads TGTGCCAGCAGCTTGGGGGGGGACACTGAAGCTTTCTTT. Its translation is CASSLGGDTEAFF.

This rearrangement joins TRBV25-1 to TRBJ2-1, with 10 bases lining up with TRBD1. The V gene's germline CDR1 is MGHDK and CDR2 SYGVNS. After removal of 5 bases from V and 9 bases from J, the junction contained 7 bases not matched to a gene. The CDR3 is made up of 14 amino acids. CDR3 region: CASSFHRDRGEQFF. In DNA form, the CDR3 reads TGTGCCAGCAGTTTTCACCGGGACAGGGGTGAGCAGTTCTTC.

J is TRBJ2-7 and V is TRBV6-6; 9 positions match TRBD1. This CDR3 contains 15 residues. CDR1 MNHNY and CDR2 SVGAGI come from the germline V gene (reference sequence). V lost 3 bases and J lost 6; bases outside the gene matches: 9. The CDR3 DNA is TGTGCCAGCAGTTATCTAGAACAGGGGGCGAGCGAGCAGTACTTC. This codes for CASSYLEQGASEQYF.

This sequence joins TRBV5-1 and TRBJ1-1; 7 bases map to TRBD1. Trimming at V came to 4 bases and at J to 5 bases, leaving 14 bases not matched to a gene. The CDR3 loop spans 16 amino acids. Germline V gene data show CDR1 as SGHRS and CDR2 as YFSETQ. This CDR3 reads CASSTTGAPVGTEAFF. DNA of the CDR3: TGCGCCAGCAGCACAACAGGGGCCCCTGTTGGGACTGAAGCTTTCTTT.

V and J are TRBV19 and TRBJ2-3; tentative D call: TRBD2 (5 bases). V was cut by 2 bases and J by 5 bases, with 17 bases left in between. This CDR3 comprises 16 residues. The germline CDR1 and CDR2 sequences are LNHDA and SQIVND (reference sequence). CDR3 region: CASSISGVPYRDTQYF. As DNA, the CDR3 is TGTGCCAGTAGTATAAGCGGAGTGCCCTATAGAGATACGCAGTATTTT.

The DNA for the CDR3 is TGTGCCAGCAGCAACGAAGACAGGGTTTACTATGGCTACACCTTC. This sequence encodes CASSNEDRVYYGYTF. The V and J genes are TRBV5-6 and TRBJ1-2, with TRBD1 matching over 7 bases. V was pared by 4 bases and J by 3 bases, with 9 bases of the junction left unmatched. This CDR3 is 15 amino acids long. CDR1 and CDR2 from the germline V gene are SGHDT and YYEEEE. Using reference TRBV5-6 and TRBJ1-2 for the parts outside the CDR3, the full variable domain is DAGVTQSPTHLIKTRGQQVTLRCSPKSGHDTVSWYQQALGQGPQFIFQYYEEEERQRGNFPDRFSGHQFPNYSSELNVNALLLGDSALYLCASSNEDRVYYGYTFGSGTRLTVV.